The rows below give T cell receptor beta chains drawn from one sample of a study of beta chain features in type 1 diabetes. The method was immunoSEQ multiplex PCR; TCRdb's version includes in-frame clones alone and lacks a portion of them. Of 120,000 or so clones in the sample, about 16% were seen once. The sequenced sample was central memory CD4+ T cells from blood. The receptors were gathered from a man between 25 and 39 years old with type 1 diabetes. The CDR3 runs from the conserved cysteine through the conserved F or W. The D gene is left open where the match is weak. Only some rows state a clone size, as once, few, many or a class for expanded clones.

size: few; D: TRBD1; V: TRBV14; J: TRBJ1-6; CDR3: CASSQAQGDSPLHF; DNA: TGTGCCAGCAGCCAAGCTCAGGGGGATTCACCCCTCCACTTT
size: -; D: TRBD1; V: TRBV9; J: TRBJ2-5; CDR3: CASSPRTGLSETQYF; DNA: TGTGCCAGCAGCCCTCGGACAGGGCTTTCAGAGACCCAGTACTTC
size: -; D: -; V: TRBV5-4; J: TRBJ1-1; CDR3: CASSSTYRENTEAFF; DNA: TGTGCCAGCAGCTCAACCTACAGGGAGAACACTGAAGCTTTCTTT
size: few; D: -; V: TRBV29-1; J: TRBJ2-7; CDR3: CSASQWGSYEQYF; DNA: TGCAGCGCCTCACAGTGGGGGTCCTACGAGCAGTACTTC
size: -; D: -; V: TRBV28; J: TRBJ1-4; CDR3: CASSGSGALYEKLFF; DNA: TGTGCCAGCAGTGGCTCGGGGGCACTTTATGAAAAACTGTTTTTT
size: -; D: -; V: TRBV18; J: TRBJ2-3; CDR3: CASSPAADTQYF; DNA: TGTGCCAGCTCACCAGCCGCAGATACGCAGTATTTT
size: few; D: TRBD1; V: TRBV7-9; J: TRBJ1-6; CDR3: CASSSGTGGSPLHF; DNA: TGTGCCAGCAGCTCCGGGACAGGGGGTTCACCCCTCCACTTT
size: -; D: -; V: TRBV7-8; J: TRBJ2-1; CDR3: CASSLGFQPRSYNEQFF; DNA: TGTGCCAGCAGCTTAGGATTCCAGCCACGCTCCTACAATGAGCAGTTCTTC
size: -; D: -; V: TRBV7-2; J: TRBJ1-2; CDR3: CASSLGVGIYGYTF; DNA: TGTGCCAGCAGCTTAGGTGTGGGGATCTATGGCTACACCTTC
size: few; D: TRBD1; V: TRBV28; J: TRBJ2-5; CDR3: CASSLTGTGSETQYF; DNA: TGTGCCAGCAGTCTTACCGGGACAGGTTCTGAGACCCAGTACTTC
size: few; D: -; V: TRBV27; J: TRBJ2-7; CDR3: CASSLGYEQYF; DNA: TGTGCCAGCAGTCTCGGTTACGAGCAGTACTTC
size: -; D: TRBD1; V: TRBV7-2; J: TRBJ1-4; CDR3: CASSLSGTGNEKLFF; DNA: TGTGCCAGCAGCTTATCCGGGACAGGGAATGAAAAACTGTTTTTT
size: -; D: -; V: TRBV5-1; J: TRBJ2-3; CDR3: CASSLALSQWAGTDTQYF; DNA: TGCGCCAGCAGCTTGGCCTTGAGTCAGTGGGCTGGCACAGATACGCAGTATTTT
size: -; D: TRBD1; V: TRBV25-1; J: TRBJ2-6; CDR3: CASSRDRSGANVLTF; DNA: TGTGCCAGCAGTCGGGACAGGTCTGGGGCCAACGTCCTGACTTTC
size: many; D: -; V: TRBV7-2; J: TRBJ1-2; CDR3: CASSSTTWEDGYTF; DNA: TGTGCCAGCAGCTCCACCACCTGGGAGGATGGCTACACCTTC
size: -; D: -; V: TRBV28; J: TRBJ2-7; CDR3: CASRYNVDEQYF; DNA: TGTGCCAGCAGGTATAATGTCGACGAGCAGTACTTC
size: few; D: -; V: TRBV5-1; J: TRBJ1-4; CDR3: CASRDGPEGLFF; DNA: TGCGCCAGCAGGGACGGACCGGAGGGGCTGTTTTTT
size: few; D: -; V: TRBV19; J: TRBJ1-2; CDR3: CASSMTRTANYGYTF; DNA: TGTGCCAGTAGTATGACCCGGACAGCTAACTATGGCTACACCTTC
size: few; D: TRBD2; V: TRBV7-2; J: TRBJ2-3; CDR3: CASSLAGTRETQYF; DNA: TGTGCCAGCAGCTTAGCGGGGACTAGGGAAACGCAGTATTTT
size: few; D: -; V: TRBV20-1; J: TRBJ1-3; CDR3: CSARHLNTIYF; DNA: TGCAGTGCTAGGCACTTAAACACCATATATTTT
size: few; D: -; V: TRBV19; J: TRBJ1-5; CDR3: CAVSPGLNQPQHF; DNA: TGTGCCGTCTCTCCGGGACTCAATCAGCCCCAGCATTTT
size: few; D: -; V: TRBV11-3; J: TRBJ2-3; CDR3: CASSRQGGPADTQYF; DNA: TGTGCCAGCAGCCGGCAGGGGGGGCCGGCAGATACGCAGTATTTT
size: few; D: -; V: TRBV14; J: TRBJ2-7; CDR3: CASRKGWDEQYF; DNA: TGTGCCAGCAGGAAGGGGTGGGACGAGCAGTACTTC
size: -; D: -; V: TRBV5-1; J: TRBJ2-3; CDR3: CASRPVGGRADTQYF; DNA: TGCGCCAGCCGCCCGGTGGGGGGGCGGGCAGATACGCAGTATTTT
size: -; D: -; V: TRBV7-2; J: TRBJ1-2; CDR3: CASSLVREDLRGYTF; DNA: TGTGCCAGCAGCTTAGTTCGTGAAGACTTAAGGGGCTACACCTTC
size: -; D: -; V: TRBV27; J: TRBJ2-7; CDR3: CASSLHAHGGRYEQYF; DNA: TGTGCCAGCAGTTTGCACGCTCACGGGGGCAGATACGAGCAGTACTTC
size: -; D: -; V: TRBV25-1; J: TRBJ2-3; CDR3: CASSEAWDTQYF; DNA: TGTGCCAGCAGTGAAGCGTGGGATACGCAGTATTTT
size: few; D: -; V: TRBV19; J: TRBJ1-2; CDR3: CASSIWENGYTF; DNA: TGTGCCAGTAGTATTTGGGAGAATGGCTACACCTTC
size: -; D: -; V: TRBV30; J: TRBJ2-1; CDR3: CAWSGAGSSYNEQFF; DNA: TGTGCCTGGAGTGGGGCGGGGAGCTCCTACAATGAGCAGTTCTTC
size: -; D: -; V: TRBV5-4; J: TRBJ2-7; CDR3: CASSRDGYEQYF; DNA: TGTGCCAGCAGCCGGGACGGATACGAGCAGTACTTC
size: -; D: TRBD1; V: TRBV15; J: TRBJ2-5; CDR3: CATGQGIQETQYF; DNA: TGTGCCACTGGACAGGGGATCCAAGAGACCCAGTACTTC
size: -; D: TRBD1; V: TRBV18; J: TRBJ1-3; CDR3: CASSPTGGSGNTIYF; DNA: TGTGCCAGCTCACCAACAGGGGGCTCTGGAAACACCATATATTTT
size: -; D: -; V: TRBV9; J: TRBJ1-4; CDR3: CASSARGTTNEKLFF; DNA: TGTGCCAGCAGCGCTAGAGGGACTACTAATGAAAAACTGTTTTTT
size: -; D: TRBD2; V: TRBV28; J: TRBJ2-3; CDR3: CASRGTSGAGTDTQYF; DNA: TGTGCCAGCAGAGGGACTAGCGGGGCCGGGACAGATACGCAGTATTTT
size: few; D: -; V: TRBV4-3; J: TRBJ2-3; CDR3: CASSPMRADTQYF; DNA: TGCGCCAGCAGCCCCATGCGAGCAGATACGCAGTATTTT
size: -; D: -; V: TRBV7-9; J: TRBJ1-1; CDR3: CASSSGGQQNTEAFF; DNA: TGTGCCAGCAGCAGTGGCGGGCAGCAGAACACTGAAGCTTTCTTT
size: -; D: TRBD2; V: TRBV30; J: TRBJ2-3; CDR3: CAGRLGLAGDRDTQYF; DNA: TGTGCCGGGAGGCTGGGACTAGCGGGGGATAGAGATACGCAGTATTTT
size: -; D: -; V: TRBV4-2; J: TRBJ2-1; CDR3: CASSPGVEQFF; DNA: TGTGCCAGCAGCCCCGGTGTTGAGCAGTTCTTC
size: -; D: -; V: TRBV9; J: TRBJ1-3; CDR3: CASSVEQPPSGNTIYF; DNA: TGTGCCAGCAGCGTAGAACAGCCGCCCTCTGGAAACACCATATATTTT
size: few; D: TRBD2; V: TRBV5-6; J: TRBJ2-1; CDR3: CASTLIRTSSGNEQFF; DNA: TGTGCCAGCACCTTAATAAGGACTAGCAGTGGGAATGAGCAGTTCTTC
size: -; D: -; V: TRBV12-5; J: TRBJ2-6; CDR3: CASALWGGRSGANVLTF; DNA: TGTGCTAGCGCCCTTTGGGGGGGCCGCTCTGGGGCCAACGTCCTGACTTTC
size: few; D: TRBD2; V: TRBV9; J: TRBJ2-3; CDR3: CASSVVGLASADTQYF; DNA: TGTGCCAGCAGCGTAGTGGGACTAGCGTCGGCGGATACGCAGTATTTT
size: -; D: -; V: TRBV27; J: TRBJ1-2; CDR3: CASSSRGNYGYTF; DNA: TGTGCCAGCAGTTCCAGGGGAAACTATGGCTACACCTTC
size: few; D: -; V: TRBV27; J: TRBJ2-7; CDR3: CASTGANSHEQYF; DNA: TGTGCCAGCACGGGGGCCAATTCCCACGAGCAGTACTTC